This TCR beta chain was documented in a study of response to subunit inactivated influenza vaccine (dated by TCRdb to about 2018). Background for the entire study: The study used deep quantitative T cell receptor repertoire profiling to track responses to a trivalent subunit inactivated influenza vaccine. Beyond this particular receptor, the publication reports: According to the authors, only a limited number of new T cells may be recruited by each seasonal influenza vaccination.

The library was built by means of RT-PCR. TCRdb lists the instrument as Illumina HiSeq 2500. TCRdb trimmed the raw reads at Q25, called clones with MiXCR and kept productive beta chains. Each entry merges the rows of one CDR3 protein and shows their most common DNA and genes. For this sample the table gives under 550,000 distinct CDR3 sequences, of which approximately 7.7% were detected only once. The ten top clones hold around 13% of the sample. This clonotype was observed at least ten times. What this receptor recognizes is not known. The input lacks base qualities; no much larger clone sits a single base away. CDR3 length: 19 amino acids, cysteine to phenylalanine. Only CDR3 DNA is held: 57 bases, read in frame from base 1. CDR1 MGHRA and CDR2 YSYEKL were looked up in the germline V gene. V gives up 0 bases and J gives up 6 bases, and the segment between their germline ends measures 21 bases.

The chain links TRBV4-1 with TRBJ1-6; TRBD1 could be the D gene, as 5 bases match. The TCR originated in a man aged 45 to 75 who received an inactivated influenza vaccine. Donor details come from another sample of the same person, matched by shared clones. The sample consisted of PBMCs from blood, taken around 2 years after vaccination. The CDR3 region reads CASSQDDLDIGGGNSPLHF. The DNA reads as follows: TGCGCCAGCAGCCAAGATGATTTAGACATAGGTGGGGGTAATTCACCCCTCCACTTT.